Listed below are T cell receptor beta chains from one sample, sequenced in a study of T cell responses to AZD1222 COVID-19 vaccine. TCRdb's copy holds only in-frame clones and misses some; the assay was immunoSEQ multiplex PCR. The sample comprises about 66,000 clones, 87% of which are singletons, and around 15% rests with the top ten. Sequencing used peripheral blood, obtained on day 0 of AZD1222 vaccination. All receptors derive from an adult in good health. Both conserved end residues are part of each CDR3. The D gene is left open where the match is weak. Size tells how often a clone was seen (once, few, many) or the class of an expanded clone, and some rows leave it out.

>TRBJ1-1|17|TRBV14|.|.
TGTGCCAGCAGCCAAGATCGGGGGCAACCCATGAACACTGAAGCTTTCTTT
CASSQDRGQPMNTEAFF
>TRBJ2-7|15|TRBV7-2|.|TRBD1
TGTGCCAGCAGCGCCAATCGACAGGGGATCTACGAGCAGTACTTC
CASSANRQGIYEQYF
>TRBJ1-4|14|TRBV3-1/TRBV3-2|.|TRBD1
TGTGCCAGCGGACCGGGACAGCAGAATGAAAAACTGTTTTTT
CASGPGQQNEKLFF
>TRBJ1-2|15|TRBV4-3|.|TRBD1
TGCGCCAGCAGCCAAGAACAGGGGGCAAGCTATGGCTACACCTTC
CASSQEQGASYGYTF
>TRBJ2-3|13|TRBV12-3/TRBV12-4|.|.
TGTGCCAGCAGTAGCTTTAACACAGATACGCAGTATTTT
CASSSFNTDTQYF
>TRBJ2-3|15|TRBV27|few|TRBD1
TGTGCCAGCAGTTGGGGACAGGGAGCCACAGATACGCAGTATTTT
CASSWGQGATDTQYF
>TRBJ2-7|14|TRBV9|.|TRBD1
TGTGCCAGCAGTTATTCCGGGACAGGGGCCGAGCAGTACTTC
CASSYSGTGAEQYF
>TRBJ2-3|16|TRBV9|.|.
TGTGCCAGCAGCGTAGGACCGTTCCCTAGCACAGATACGCAGTATTTT
CASSVGPFPSTDTQYF
>TRBJ1-1|16|TRBV9|.|.
TGTGCCAGCAGCGTAGATCGGGGTAGCTGGGACACTGAAGCTTTCTTT
CASSVDRGSWDTEAFF
>TRBJ2-7|16|TRBV18|.|TRBD2
TGTGCCAGCTCACCTAGACTAGCGGACAAAGCCTACGAGCAGTACTTC
CASSPRLADKAYEQYF
>TRBJ2-3|13|TRBV12-3/TRBV12-4|.|.
TGTGCCAGCAGTTTTAGGGTCCAAGATACGCAGTATTTT
CASSFRVQDTQYF
>TRBJ1-1|13|TRBV19|.|TRBD1
TGTGCCAGTAGAGAGGACAGGGACACTGAAGCTTTCTTT
CASREDRDTEAFF
>TRBJ2-2|20|TRBV7-8|.|TRBD2
TGTGCCAGCAGCCCCTACCGGGAACTAGCGGGAGCCCCGAACACCGGGGAGCTGTTTTTT
CASSPYRELAGAPNTGELFF
>TRBJ2-7|14|TRBV5-5|once|TRBD1
TGTGCCAGCAGCTACGGACAGGGATACTACGAGCAGTACTTC
CASSYGQGYYEQYF
>TRBJ1-6|14|TRBV5-6|few|.
TGTGCCAGCAGCTTGGGGGGGACGAATTCACCCCTCCACTTT
CASSLGGTNSPLHF
>TRBJ1-6|15|TRBV5-1|.|.
TGCGCCAGCAGCTTGCGGGGTCAATATAATTCACCCCTCCACTTT
CASSLRGQYNSPLHF
>TRBJ1-2|13|TRBV25-1|.|.
TGTGCCAGCGGGGAAGACAGAAACTATGGCTACACCTTC
CASGEDRNYGYTF